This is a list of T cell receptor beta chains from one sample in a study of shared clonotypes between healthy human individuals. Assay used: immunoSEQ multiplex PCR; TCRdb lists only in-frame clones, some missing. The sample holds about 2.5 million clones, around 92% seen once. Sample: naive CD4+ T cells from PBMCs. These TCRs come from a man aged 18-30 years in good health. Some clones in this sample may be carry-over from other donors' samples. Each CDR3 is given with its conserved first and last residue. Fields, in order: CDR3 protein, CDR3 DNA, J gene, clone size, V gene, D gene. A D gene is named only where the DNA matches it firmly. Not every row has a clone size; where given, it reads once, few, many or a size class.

CASKTQRAGDTEAFF | TGTGCCAGCAAGACCCAGCGGGCAGGGGACACTGAAGCTTTCTTT | TRBJ1-1 | NA | TRBV6-1 | NA
CASRYDRGRGSTIYF | TGTGCCAGCAGATATGACAGGGGGCGTGGTAGCACCATATATTTT | TRBJ1-3 | NA | TRBV28 | TRBD1
CASSLQREGLRETQYF | TGTGCCAGCAGCTTACAGCGGGAGGGCCTAAGGGAGACCCAGTACTTC | TRBJ2-5 | NA | TRBV7-2 | TRBD2
CASSYSIGFEQYF | TGTGCCAGCAGTTACTCGATTGGTTTCGAGCAGTACTTC | TRBJ2-7 | NA | TRBV6-6 | NA
CASSLVRGTYNEQFF | TGTGCCAGCAGCTTGGTCAGGGGCACGTACAATGAGCAGTTCTTC | TRBJ2-1 | NA | TRBV5-4 | NA
CAWRGLGVGNTIYF | TGTGCCTGGCGGGGACTTGGGGTAGGAAACACCATATATTTT | TRBJ1-3 | NA | TRBV30 | NA
CASSEFWGEQFF | TGTGCCAGCAGTGAATTTTGGGGTGAGCAGTTCTTC | TRBJ2-1 | NA | TRBV6-1 | NA
CASSQVKDYEQYF | TGTGCCAGCAGCCAAGTGAAGGACTACGAGCAGTACTTC | TRBJ2-7 | NA | TRBV14 | NA
CASSKVRKTDPHYGYTF | TGTGCCAGCAGCAAAGTACGGAAGACAGACCCTCACTATGGCTACACCTTC | TRBJ1-2 | NA | TRBV21-1 | NA
CATPGGTNEKLFF | TGTGCCACCCCCGGGGGAACTAATGAAAAACTGTTTTTT | TRBJ1-4 | NA | TRBV6-1 | NA
CAWSLGGVGAFF | TGTGCCTGGAGCCTGGGGGGGGTTGGGGCTTTCTTT | TRBJ1-1 | once | TRBV30 | NA
CSVGHHQETQYF | TGCAGCGTTGGGCACCACCAAGAGACCCAGTACTTC | TRBJ2-5 | NA | TRBV29-1 | NA
CASSRGLAGVVEQFF | TGTGCCAGTAGTAGGGGACTAGCGGGAGTAGTTGAGCAGTTCTTC | TRBJ2-1 | NA | TRBV19 | TRBD2
CASSLVGGEPTDTQYF | TGTGCCAGCAGCTTGGTGGGCGGGGAACCTACAGATACGCAGTATTTT | TRBJ2-3 | NA | TRBV5-6 | NA
CASTERLGQGTGWETQYF | TGTGCCAGCACGGAGCGTCTGGGACAGGGGACGGGGTGGGAGACCCAGTACTTC | TRBJ2-5 | NA | TRBV28 | TRBD1
CASSSVGGGKLFF | TGTGCCAGCAGCTCCGTCGGGGGTGGAAAACTGTTTTTT | TRBJ1-4 | NA | TRBV7-9 | NA
CASSLAGTGNRLFF | TGCGCCAGCAGCTTGGCGGGGACAGGGAACCGACTGTTTTTT | TRBJ1-4 | NA | TRBV5-1 | TRBD1
CASSRRADTQYF | TGTGCCAGCAGCCGGAGGGCAGATACGCAGTATTTT | TRBJ2-3 | NA | TRBV7-9 | NA
CASSELNTEAFF | TGTGCCAGCAGTGAACTGAACACTGAAGCTTTCTTT | TRBJ1-1 | NA | TRBV6-1 | NA
CASARDGNYGYTF | TGTGCCAGTGCAAGAGATGGTAACTATGGCTACACCTTC | TRBJ1-2 | NA | TRBV9 | NA
CASSPLGGTGGVNQPQHF | TGTGCCAGCAGCCCCCTGGGGGGGACAGGGGGGGTTAATCAGCCCCAGCATTTT | TRBJ1-5 | NA | TRBV28 | TRBD1
CASSFTYGGQPQHF | TGTGCCAGCAGCTTCACCTACGGGGGGCAGCCCCAGCATTTT | TRBJ1-5 | NA | TRBV7-8 | NA
CASSFGGAPTDTQYF | TGTGCCAGCAGCTTTGGGGGGGCTCCCACAGATACGCAGTATTTT | TRBJ2-3 | NA | TRBV5-4 | NA
CASSPGQGRPQHF | TGTGCCAGCAGCCCCGGACAGGGCAGGCCCCAGCATTTT | TRBJ1-5 | NA | TRBV7-9 | TRBD1
CASSFGQARGEQYF | TGTGCCAGCAGCTTCGGTCAGGCGCGGGGCGAGCAGTACTTC | TRBJ2-7 | NA | TRBV5-5 | NA
CDPGTSGVSSYEQYF | TGCGACCCCGGGACTAGCGGAGTGAGCTCCTACGAGCAGTACTTC | TRBJ2-7 | once | TRBV6-7 | TRBD2
CASSLWTSHNEQFF | TGTGCCAGCAGCTTATGGACTAGCCACAATGAGCAGTTCTTC | TRBJ2-1 | NA | TRBV7-2 | TRBD2
CASSPGTHTWEQFF | TGTGCCAGCAGCCCCGGCACGCATACTTGGGAGCAGTTCTTC | TRBJ2-1 | NA | TRBV7-3 | NA
CSARVHEQFF | TGCAGTGCTAGAGTCCATGAGCAGTTCTTC | TRBJ2-1 | NA | TRBV20-1 | NA
CASSQELGNGYTF | TGCGCCAGCAGCCAAGAACTTGGGAATGGCTACACCTTC | TRBJ1-2 | NA | TRBV4-1 | NA
CASSPRAPNFGYTF | TGTGCCAGCAGTCCAAGGGCCCCGAATTTCGGCTACACCTTC | TRBJ1-2 | NA | TRBV27 | NA
CASSLMGRGNQPQHF | TGTGCCAGCAGTTTAATGGGGAGGGGCAATCAGCCCCAGCATTTT | TRBJ1-5 | NA | TRBV28 | NA
CASSRNLRTSGTPYEQYF | TGTGCCAGCAGCCGTAACCTTAGGACTAGCGGGACACCCTACGAGCAGTACTTC | TRBJ2-7 | NA | TRBV7-8 | TRBD2
CASSSWGASGGDEQFF | TGTGCCAGCAGTTCATGGGGGGCTAGCGGAGGGGATGAGCAGTTCTTC | TRBJ2-1 | NA | TRBV28 | NA
CASSPGQPTDTQYF | TGTGCCAGCAGCCCGGGACAGCCCACAGATACGCAGTATTTT | TRBJ2-3 | NA | TRBV5-4 | TRBD1
CASSHATRGLYNEQFF | TGTGCCAGCAGCCATGCGACTAGAGGTCTCTACAATGAGCAGTTCTTC | TRBJ2-1 | NA | TRBV7-9 | NA
CASRSGQVNQPQHF | TGTGCCAGCAGATCTGGACAGGTCAATCAGCCCCAGCATTTT | TRBJ1-5 | NA | TRBV27 | TRBD1
CASSFLRSEEYEQYF | TGTGCCAGTAGTTTTCTTCGCTCAGAGGAATACGAGCAGTACTTC | TRBJ2-7 | NA | TRBV19 | NA
CASSQNPTGTVARRLAKNIQYF | TGTGCCAGCAGCCAAAACCCTACGGGGACCGTCGCTAGGAGGCTGGCCAAAAACATTCAGTACTTC | TRBJ2-4 | NA | TRBV4-2 | NA
CASSLQEPNTEAFF | TGTGCCAGCAGCTTGCAGGAGCCGAACACTGAAGCTTTCTTT | TRBJ1-1 | once | TRBV5-4 | NA
CASSTVVGLGNQPQHF | TGTGCCAGCAGCACGGTAGTGGGGCTCGGCAATCAGCCCCAGCATTTT | TRBJ1-5 | NA | TRBV5-5 | NA
CASSRLAGVESTDTQYF | TGTGCCAGCTCACGGCTAGCGGGAGTGGAGAGCACAGATACGCAGTATTTT | TRBJ2-3 | NA | TRBV18 | TRBD2
CASSLGAEKTQYF | TGTGCCAGCAGCTTGGGGGCCGAAAAGACCCAGTACTTC | TRBJ2-5 | NA | TRBV5-8 | NA
CASSRGRSEPQHF | TGTGCCAGCAGCAGGGGCAGGAGCGAGCCCCAGCATTTT | TRBJ1-5 | NA | TRBV7-9 | NA
CASSPTGRFTEAFF | TGTGCCAGCAGTCCGACAGGGCGGTTCACTGAAGCTTTCTTT | TRBJ1-1 | NA | TRBV28 | TRBD1
CASSFGFTDTQYF | TGCGCCAGCAGCTTTGGATTCACAGATACGCAGTATTTT | TRBJ2-3 | NA | TRBV5-1 | NA
CASSLGPVAFF | TGCGCCAGCAGCTTGGGGCCGGTGGCTTTCTTT | TRBJ1-1 | NA | TRBV5-1 | NA
CASSRTSGGSSTDTQYF | TGCGCCAGCAGCCGCACCTCAGGTGGCTCAAGCACAGATACGCAGTATTTT | TRBJ2-3 | NA | TRBV4-1 | NA
CASSPSSRDTEAFF | TGTGCCAGCAGCCCTTCTTCCCGGGACACTGAAGCTTTCTTT | TRBJ1-1 | NA | TRBV9 | NA
CASSPTGAYHEQYF | TGTGCCAGCAGCCCGACCGGGGCCTACCACGAGCAGTACTTC | TRBJ2-7 | NA | TRBV7-9 | NA
CASSDPQELPFSYNEQFF | TGTGCCAGCAGTGATCCCCAGGAGCTGCCGTTCTCCTACAATGAGCAGTTCTTC | TRBJ2-1 | NA | TRBV2 | NA
CASSYNQGRGYTF | TGTGCCAGTAGCTATAACCAGGGTCGTGGCTACACCTTC | TRBJ1-2 | NA | TRBV19 | NA
CASSEGYGYTF | TGTGCCAGCAGTGAGGGTTATGGCTACACCTTC | TRBJ1-2 | once | TRBV6-1 | NA
CASTRGGSGSLNEQFF | TGTGCCAGCACCCGAGGTGGTAGCGGGAGTTTAAATGAGCAGTTCTTC | TRBJ2-1 | NA | TRBV28 | TRBD2
CASSFSGSRHEQFF | TGTGCCAGCAGTTTTAGCGGCAGTCGTCATGAGCAGTTCTTC | TRBJ2-1 | NA | TRBV27 | NA
CASSGLAGGPSYEQYF | TGTGCCAGCTCGGGACTAGCGGGAGGGCCCTCCTACGAGCAGTACTTC | TRBJ2-7 | once | TRBV28 | TRBD2
CASSTRTSGQGELFF | TGTGCCAGCAGCACCCGGACTAGCGGTCAAGGGGAGCTGTTTTTT | TRBJ2-2 | NA | TRBV9 | TRBD2
CASSPPGATNEKLFF | TGTGCCAGCAGCCCCCCCGGGGCAACTAATGAAAAACTGTTTTTT | TRBJ1-4 | NA | TRBV28 | NA
CASTLFSYNEQFF | TGTGCCAGCACCTTATTTTCCTACAATGAGCAGTTCTTC | TRBJ2-1 | NA | TRBV28 | NA
CAISEAWDRGNQPQHF | TGTGCCATCAGTGAGGCGTGGGACAGGGGGAATCAGCCCCAGCATTTT | TRBJ1-5 | NA | TRBV10-3 | TRBD1